Described below is a single T cell receptor (beta chain) sequence and its context. Antigen specificity is unknown. Some clones are missing from TCRdb's copy, which holds only in-frame ones; the method was immunoSEQ multiplex PCR. The sample has fewer than 40,000 clones, approximately 88% seen once. Germline assignment: CDR1 MNHEY and CDR2 SMNVEV (reference sequence). V shed 0 bases and J shed 5 bases, with 8 bases lying between them. The CDR3 loop spans 14 amino acids. This entry belongs to a study of STAT5B mutations in CD4+ large granular lymphocyte leukemia. Study-level background: The CDR3 'QG' motif was associated with a particular HLA allele among healthy donors.

Broader study findings: Data were not HLA-matched across samples. Without putative leukemic clones, patient CD4-sorted repertoires remained more clonal than healthy CD4+ repertoires.

This receptor was identified in a human donor in good health. The sample was CD4+ T cells from blood buffy coats. The chain carries TRBV27 and TRBJ1-5; D uncertain. CDR3 protein: CASSLSTGYQPQHF. CDR3 in DNA: TGTGCCAGCAGTTTATCGACGGGGTATCAGCCCCAGCATTTT.